These T cell receptor beta chains were read from a single sample in a study of T cells in Graves' hyperthyroidism and ophthalmopathy. TCRdb called the multiplex PCR reads again in MiXCR, with one record for every CDR3 protein. The table has roughly 740,000 distinct CDR3 sequences, 15% to 20% seen once. The sample was blood. These receptor sequences come from a man aged 18 to 29 with Graves' hyperthyroidism. Both conserved end residues are part of each CDR3. The order of the fields is V gene, clone size, J gene, D gene, CDR3 length, CDR3 DNA, CDR3 protein. A D gene is named only where the DNA matches it firmly. Clone size is not always given. Where it is, it says once, few, many or a class for expanded clones.

TRBV28	many	TRBJ2-7	TRBD2	15	TGTGCTACCACGATATCAGCGGGAGGGTCCTACGAGCAGTACTTC	CATTISAGGSYEQYF
TRBV30	few	TRBJ1-2	.	13	TGTGCCTGGAGTGCCACAGGGAACTATGGCTACACCTTC	CAWSATGNYGYTF
TRBV3-1	few	TRBJ2-1	TRBD2	15	TGTGCCAGCAGCCATGATAGCGGGAGAAACAATGAGCAGTTCTTC	CASSHDSGRNNEQFF
TRBV20-1	few	TRBJ2-3	.	15	TGCAGTGCTAGAGATTTACTAGCCGGCACAGATACGCAGTATTTT	CSARDLLAGTDTQYF
TRBV6-1	many	TRBJ2-7	.	13	TGTGCCAGCAGTGAGGCAATATCCTACGAGCAGTACTTC	CASSEAISYEQYF
TRBV28	.	TRBJ2-7	.	14	TGTGCCAGCAGTCCCATCCAGCCCGACCACGAGCAGTACTTC	CASSPIQPDHEQYF
TRBV9	.	TRBJ2-2	.	14	TGTGCCAGCAGCGTAGTGGCCGGAACCGGGGAGCTGTTTTTT	CASSVVAGTGELFF
TRBV20-1	many	TRBJ2-5	.	12	TGCAGTGCTAGGTCCGGGTTGGAGACCCAGTACTTC	CSARSGLETQYF
TRBV27	many	TRBJ2-5	.	14	TGTGCCAGCAGTTTATCGAGCGGGTTCGAGACCCAGTACTTC	CASSLSSGFETQYF
TRBV19	.	TRBJ1-1	.	15	TGTGCCAGTAGTATCACCTCATCGGGGCTCACTGAAGCTTTCTTT	CASSITSSGLTEAFF
TRBV2	many	TRBJ1-1	.	13	TGTGCCAGCGAGGGGTTCATAACAGCTGAAGCTTTCTTT	CASEGFITAEAFF
TRBV30	many	TRBJ1-1	.	13	TGTGCCTGGAGTCGGCAGGTGATGACTGAAGCTTTCTTT	CAWSRQVMTEAFF
TRBV6-7	many	TRBJ1-5	TRBD1	15	TGTGCCAGCAGCACAACAGGGGGGTGCAATCAGCCCCAGCATTTT	CASSTTGGCNQPQHF
TRBV19	.	TRBJ2-1	.	14	TGTGCCAGTAGTAGGCAGGGGATTTACAATGAGCAGTTCTTC	CASSRQGIYNEQFF
TRBV24-1	.	TRBJ1-5	.	12	TGTGCCACCAGCGACGGGGATCAGCCCCAGCATTTT	CATSDGDQPQHF
TRBV6-1	.	TRBJ1-6	TRBD1	17	TGTGCCAGCGGGGGACAGGGTGTTGACTCCTATAATTCACCCCTCCACTTT	CASGGQGVDSYNSPLHF
TRBV7-6	many	TRBJ2-1	TRBD2	17	TGTGCCAGCAGCTTATTGGCTAGCGGGAGCGCTGTTGGGGAGCAGTTCTTC	CASSLLASGSAVGEQFF
TRBV11-2	few	TRBJ2-7	.	18	TGTGCCAGCAGCATTGCCCATCCCGGGACACCTCCTCCCTACGAGCAGTACTTC	CASSIAHPGTPPPYEQYF
TRBV5-1	.	TRBJ1-4	.	14	TGCGCCAGCAGCTTAACAGTGGGTGATGAAAAACTGTTTTTT	CASSLTVGDEKLFF
TRBV7-2	.	TRBJ2-7	.	14	TGTGCCAGCAGATGGGTGCACACTTCCTACGAGCAGTACTTC	CASRWVHTSYEQYF
TRBV19	.	TRBJ2-1	.	14	TGTTCCAGTAGCCCCGTAGGTTACAACAATGAGCAGTTCTTC	CSSSPVGYNNEQFF
TRBV28	many	TRBJ2-1	.	11	TGTGCCGTTCTAGCTGTCAATGAGCAGTTCTTC	CAVLAVNEQFF
TRBV6-1	.	TRBJ1-5	.	16	TGTGCCAGCAGTGAGATGAGAGGGGTCAGCAATCAGCCCCAGCATTTT	CASSEMRGVSNQPQHF
TRBV20-1	.	TRBJ2-7	.	11	TGCAGTGCTCTGGAACCCTACGAGCAGTACTTC	CSALEPYEQYF
TRBV4-2	once	TRBJ1-2	TRBD1	16	TGTGCCAGCAGCCAAGATTGGTACAGGGGGCTCTATGGCTACACCTTC	CASSQDWYRGLYGYTF
TRBV6-5	.	TRBJ1-3	.	16	TGTGCCAGCAGTTACAATGGCATAGGGACCGGAAACACCATATATTTT	CASSYNGIGTGNTIYF